Below, one T cell receptor beta chain is given with its context. Per the study methods: How many nucleated cells were present was estimated from reference gene primer amplification. Libraries were prepared by immunoSEQ multiplex PCR; TCRdb keeps only in-frame clonotypes and omits some of them. V and J calls and clone size are given by that table; D and trimming were obtained from the DNA. The sample lists around 260,000 clones; roughly 85% were seen once. The data were taken from a study of blood T cell repertoires in COVID-19. Study information: Samples taken during acute and convalescent COVID-19 were collected in the United States, Italy and Spain. Sample material is recorded as cDNA or gDNA derived from T cells, B-cell-depleted T cells, or PBMCs.

CDR1 is SGHAT, CDR2 FQNNGV, per germline. V gave up 5 bases and J gave up 7 bases; unmatched junction bases: 12. This CDR3 is built from 15 residues. The origin of this receptor is a human donor in a cohort sampled during active COVID-19. The sample consisted of peripheral blood. The chain has TRBV11-2 and TRBJ2-7; TRBD2 matches at 9 bases. The CDR3 loop reads CASSERAGGPGEQYF. CDR3 DNA: TGTGCCAGCAGCGAACGGGCGGGAGGGCCTGGGGAGCAGTACTTC.